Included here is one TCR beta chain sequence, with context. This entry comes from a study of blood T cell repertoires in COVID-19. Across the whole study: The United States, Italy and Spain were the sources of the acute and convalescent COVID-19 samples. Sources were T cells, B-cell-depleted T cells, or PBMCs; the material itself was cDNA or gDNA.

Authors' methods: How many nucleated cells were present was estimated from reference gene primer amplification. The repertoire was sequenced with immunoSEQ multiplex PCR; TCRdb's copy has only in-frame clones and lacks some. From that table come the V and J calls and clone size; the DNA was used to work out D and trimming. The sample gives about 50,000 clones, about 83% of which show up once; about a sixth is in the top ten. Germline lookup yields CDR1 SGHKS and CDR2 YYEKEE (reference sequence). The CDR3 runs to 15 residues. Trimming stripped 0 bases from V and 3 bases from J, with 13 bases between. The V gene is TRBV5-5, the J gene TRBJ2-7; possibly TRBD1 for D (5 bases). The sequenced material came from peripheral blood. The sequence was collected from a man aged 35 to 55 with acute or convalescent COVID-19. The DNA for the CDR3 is TGTGCCAGCAGCTTGGAGGGGTTTAAAGGCTACGAGCAGTACGTC. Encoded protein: CASSLEGFKGYEQYV.